The source of this T cell receptor (beta chain) is a study of T cells in Graves' hyperthyroidism and ophthalmopathy. Study findings and constraints: Most thyroid clonotypes that were expanded above 0.001 also turned up in blood.

RNA transcripts gave rise to amplified TCR beta CDR3 regions. The TCR CDR3 first-round RT-PCR relied on the HTBI primer set. TCRdb reprocessed the multiplex PCR reads via MiXCR and lists one record per CDR3 protein. The sample includes 650,000 to 800,000 distinct CDR3 sequences, roughly 45% of them seen just once. This clonotype has just a few counts. Its antigen is currently unknown. Not enrolled were patients with uncontrolled infection, other autoimmune disease, pregnancy or lactation. The clonotype was recovered from an adult man with Graves' disease, either hyperthyroidism or ophthalmopathy (not recorded which). Sequencing input: peripheral blood or thyroid tissue (not recorded which).

The DNA for the CDR3 is TGTGCCAGCAGCCCCCCGACAGGGTATTACTATGGCTACACCTTC. Protein sequence: CASSPPTGYYYGYTF. The chain uses TRBV7-2 and TRBJ1-2; 7 bases fit TRBD1. CDR1 and CDR2 (germline): SGHTA, FQGNSA. Trimming at V came to 5 bases and at J to 3 bases, leaving 9 bases not matched to a gene. This CDR3 has 15 amino acids.